This TCR beta chain was captured in a study of cytomegalovirus exposure and HLA in healthy donors. Study-level results: Investigators reported over 150 TCR beta chains as tied to cytomegalovirus. A further, later analysis showed that HLA-associated TCR beta chains (compared with equally common others) were more clonally expanded.

The PCR had 60 Vbeta and 13 Jbeta primers. In the authors' workflow: As a later analysis found, there were 70 million to 80 million unique TCR beta chains, of which 8.5 million to 14 million were shared. The assay was immunoSEQ multiplex PCR, and TCRdb's table has in-frame clones only and misses some. The V and J calls and the clone size are those of that table, but D and trimming were determined from the DNA. The table records 200,000 or so clones, 65% to 85% of them present only once. Concerning this clone itself: Its antigen is unknown. The sample carries other DNA sequences with the same CDR3.

J gave up 6 bases and V 1 base, and 8 bases lay outside the gene matches. The CDR3 runs to 16 residues. Germline V gene data show CDR1 as SGHVS and CDR2 as FNYEAQ. The chain has TRBV7-6 and TRBJ2-1; 8 bases line up with TRBD2. Source material: PBMCs. This TCR was recovered from a woman aged 30 to 39 in good health and CMV-seropositive. The chain's CDR3 is CASSLGLAGGGNEQFF. CDR3 coding DNA: TGTGCCAGCAGCTTAGGGTTGGCGGGAGGAGGCAATGAGCAGTTCTTC.